This T cell receptor (beta chain) stems from a study of shared clonotypes between healthy human individuals. V was pared by 3 bases and J by 4 bases, with 13 bases between. The CDR3 consists of 14 residues. The germline CDR1 and CDR2 sequences are SGHRS and YFSETQ. Investigators divided CD4+ cells into CD45RA+ naive and CD45RA-negative memory subsets. In this sample, this clone turned up once. Its antigen is unidentified. Findings and limits, study-wide: Clonotype sharing among donors, it was expected, would be affected by sequencing depth. Rarefaction showed that sequencing of sorted subsets was incomplete (despite large depth).

Researchers divided each subset's genomic DNA evenly across several immunoSEQ plates. TCRdb keeps only in-frame clones here, not all; method: immunoSEQ multiplex PCR. The sample carries over 2 million clones, 80% to 95% recorded once. This chain joins TRBV5-1 and TRBJ2-5, with D perhaps being TRBD1 or TRBD2 (5 bases each). Sequencing input: naive CD4+ T cells from PBMCs. Noted subset: CD45RA+ positively selected. The receptor was isolated from a man younger than 30 in good health. Some clones in this sample may be carry-over from other donors' samples. The CDR3 protein is CASSSLGVAETQYF. The DNA for the CDR3 is TGCGCCAGCAGCTCTTTGGGGGTTGCAGAGACCCAGTACTTC. The full variable domain, its missing parts supplied by reference TRBV5-1 and TRBJ2-5, is KAGVTQTPRYLIKTRGQQVTLSCSPISGHRSVSWYQQTPGQGLQFLFEYFSETQRNKGNFPGRFSGRQFSNSRSEMNVSTLELGDSALYLCASSSLGVAETQYFGPGTRLLVL.